This is a list of T cell receptor beta chains from one sample in a study of cytomegalovirus exposure and HLA in healthy donors. Profiling relied on immunoSEQ multiplex PCR, and the TCRdb table lists in-frame clones only, not all of them. Of 88,000 or so clones detected, 62% appear once; the ten largest clones hold 3.5% to 4.5%. Sequencing was carried out using PBMCs. The receptors come from a male donor in good health and CMV-seropositive. Both conserved end residues are part of each CDR3. A D gene is named only where the DNA matches it firmly. Rows may omit the clone size; those that give it use once, few, many or a size class.

j_call | v_call | clone_size | d_call | cdr3_aa | cdr3_nt
TRBJ2-5 | TRBV29-1 | . | . | CSVYGEEETQYF | TGCAGCGTTTACGGGGAGGAAGAGACCCAGTACTTC
TRBJ1-1 | TRBV18 | few | . | CASSPPDSLGATEAFF | TGTGCCAGCTCACCACCAGACAGTCTAGGGGCCACTGAAGCTTTCTTT
TRBJ1-4 | TRBV4-2 | few | . | CASSQELQGWTNEKLFF | TGTGCCAGCAGCCAAGAGCTCCAGGGGTGGACTAATGAAAAACTGTTTTTT
TRBJ2-2 | TRBV7-9 | . | . | CASSLLGAGELFF | TGTGCCAGCAGCTTACTAGGGGCCGGGGAGCTGTTTTTT
TRBJ2-7 | TRBV6-6 | medium-sized | TRBD2 | CASKGTSASYEQYF | TGTGCCAGCAAAGGGACTAGCGCCTCCTACGAGCAGTACTTC
TRBJ2-2 | TRBV6-6 | . | . | CAVWGLEHSGELFF | TGTGCCGTGTGGGGGCTTGAACACTCCGGGGAGCTGTTTTTT
TRBJ2-1 | TRBV28 | few | TRBD2 | CASHLSGRAEDEQFF | TGTGCCAGTCACCTTAGCGGGAGGGCCGAGGATGAGCAGTTCTTC
TRBJ2-1 | TRBV5-4 | . | TRBD2 | CASSFRLAGVYNEQFF | TGTGCCAGCAGCTTCCGACTAGCGGGAGTCTACAATGAGCAGTTCTTC
TRBJ1-1 | TRBV7-7 | . | TRBD1 | CASSEGQFGEAFF | TGTGCCAGCAGCGAGGGACAGTTTGGTGAAGCTTTCTTT
TRBJ2-7 | TRBV7-9 | . | TRBD2 | CASSTGLAGAVQYF | TGTGCCAGCAGCACGGGACTAGCGGGGGCGGTGCAGTACTTC
TRBJ2-3 | TRBV29-1 | . | . | CSVHQGWSTDTQYF | TGCAGCGTTCACCAGGGGTGGAGCACAGATACGCAGTATTTT
TRBJ2-7 | TRBV5-4 | . | TRBD1 | CASSLAGQGAGEQYF | TGTGCCAGCAGCTTGGCGGGACAGGGGGCAGGAGAGCAGTACTTC
TRBJ2-1 | TRBV5-1 | few | TRBD2 | CASSAGLDSYNEQFF | TGCGCCAGCAGCGCGGGACTAGACTCCTACAATGAGCAGTTCTTC
TRBJ1-4 | TRBV6-6 | . | . | CASSPGGGGKLFF | TGTGCCAGCAGTCCCGGGGGTGGTGGAAAACTGTTTTTT
TRBJ2-5 | TRBV7-7 | . | TRBD2 | CASRSGGEETQYF | TGTGCTAGCAGATCGGGGGGGGAGGAGACCCAGTACTTC
TRBJ1-1 | TRBV19 | . | TRBD1 | CASMRGLDTEAFF | TGTGCCAGTATGAGGGGGCTTGACACTGAAGCTTTCTTT
TRBJ1-6 | TRBV6-1 | . | . | CASSEYEGQTGSPLHF | TGTGCCAGCAGTGAATATGAGGGACAAACAGGTTCACCCCTCCACTTT
TRBJ1-1 | TRBV5-1 | . | . | CASRLGRGWTEAFF | TGCGCCAGCCGTTTAGGAAGGGGCTGGACTGAAGCTTTCTTT
TRBJ1-5 | TRBV7-9 | many | . | CASSLRTDQPQHF | TGTGCCAGCAGCTTACGTACGGATCAGCCCCAGCATTTT